The 24 T cell receptor beta chains reported below all come from one sample, sequenced in a study of PD-L1 blockade in urothelial cancer. Time point defined: pretreatment peripheral blood. Produced via immunoSEQ multiplex PCR; TCRdb's table is partial and in-frame only. Of 85,000 to 95,000 clones listed, 80% to 90% are singletons. The input for sequencing was PBMCs, taken around atezolizumab (anti-PD-L1) treatment. These TCRs come from a woman over 75 with urothelial cancer.

The gene calls are TRBV6-1 and TRBJ2-1, with a weak D call TRBD2 (6 bases). V lost 2 bases and J 4 bases, leaving 15 bases between the germline ends. The germline CDR1 and CDR2 sequences are MNHNS and SASEGT. The CDR3 runs to 16 residues. CDR3 nucleotides: TGTGCCAGCAGTGAAAGGAGTAGCGGATTATACAATGAGCAGTTCTTC. It translates to CASSERSSGLYNEQFF.

The chain links TRBV2 to TRBJ1-2, with 7 bases that match TRBD1. The CDR3 spans 16 residues. V was pared by 4 bases and J by 6 bases, with 14 bases of the junction left unmatched. Germline CDR1 SNHLY, CDR2 FYNNEI. The DNA of the CDR3 is TGTGCCAGCAGTGGGGCCCGACAGGGAAAGTGGAATGGCTACACCTTC. Translating it yields CASSGARQGKWNGYTF.

This clone was observed once. The J gene is TRBJ2-3, the V gene TRBV7-3; TRBD2 aligns across 12 bases. V trimming: 2 bases; J trimming: 4 bases; junction bases outside the gene matches: 4. This CDR3 comprises 16 residues. CDR1 is SGHTA, CDR2 FQGTGA, per germline. The CDR3 region is CASSLSSGRGSDTQYF. In nucleotides, the CDR3 is TGTGCCAGCAGCTTATCTAGCGGGAGGGGTTCAGATACGCAGTATTTT.

V gene TRBV6-5 combines with J gene TRBJ2-2, with 7 bases fitting TRBD2. The CDR3 contains 15 residues. Germline V lookup: CDR1 MNHEY, CDR2 SVGAGI. Trimming removed 6 bases from V and 0 bases from J; junction bases left unmatched: 4. CDR3 loop: CASSLAGANTGELFF. The CDR3 coding sequence is TGTGCCAGCAGCCTCGCGGGAGCGAACACCGGGGAGCTGTTTTTT.

This chain connects TRBV7-6 to TRBJ1-5, with D hard to call. The CDR3 loop spans 14 amino acids. Germline lookup yields CDR1 SGHVS and CDR2 FNYEAQ. The germline V and J ends were trimmed by 1 base and 9 bases, with 13 bases remaining between them. Here the CDR3 DNA reads TGTGCCAGCAGCTTAGAGGAAGGGAGTGGGCCCCAGCATTTT. It is translated as CASSLEEGSGPQHF.

V is TRBV7-3 and J is TRBJ2-3; D may be TRBD2 (5 bases). The germline gives CDR1 SGHTA, CDR2 FQGTGA. There are 16 residues in the CDR3. The germline V and J ends were trimmed by 5 bases and 0 bases, with 15 bases remaining between them. The CDR3 region is CASSPRGLSSTDTQYF. In nucleotides, the CDR3 is TGTGCCAGCAGCCCCCGGGGATTATCAAGCACAGATACGCAGTATTTT.

V gene TRBV28 combines with J gene TRBJ1-5; 10 nucleotides align to TRBD1. Germline assignment: CDR1 MDHEN and CDR2 SYDVKM. This CDR3 has 13 residues. V dropped 9 bases and J dropped 5; count of bases not matched to a gene: 4. The CDR3 sequence is CASGQGVYQPQHF. The CDR3 coding sequence is TGTGCCAGTGGACAGGGGGTTTATCAGCCCCAGCATTTT. Drawing the rest from reference TRBV28 and TRBJ1-5, the complete variable domain is DVKVTQSSRYLVKRTGEKVFLECVQDMDHENMFWYRQDPGLGLRLIYFSYDVKMKEKGDIPEGYSVSREKKERFSLILESASTNQTSMYLCASGQGVYQPQHFGDGTRLSIL.

The chain is built from TRBV19 and TRBJ2-1, with 10 positions matching TRBD1. Per germline, CDR1 LNHDA and CDR2 SQIVND (reference sequence). This CDR3 is built from 16 residues. The junction had 9 bases not matched to a gene; V was cut back by 5 bases and J by 5 bases. In DNA form, the CDR3 reads TGTGCCAGTAGTCCCCGGACAGGGGGACGGGACAATGAGCAGTTCTTC. The encoded protein is CASSPRTGGRDNEQFF.

V gene TRBV25-1 combines with J gene TRBJ2-5; TRBD2 might be the D (6 bases). Germline-derived CDR1 and CDR2 are MGHDK and SYGVNS. V was shortened by 10 bases and J by 5 bases, with 20 bases between the two germline ends. CDR3 length equals 14 residues. The CDR3 DNA is TGTGCCACCTCAAAACCTGCTGGGGGGGAGACCCAGTACTTC. Translating gives CATSKPAGGETQYF.

This chain joins TRBV4-1 and TRBJ2-1; D might be TRBD2 (5 bases). CDR3 length: 16 residues. CDR1 and CDR2 from the germline V gene are MGHRA and YSYEKL. Trimming took off 3 bases at V and 8 bases at J, with 20 bases between the two ends. This CDR3 reads CASSHGVAPVMDEQFF. CDR3 nucleotide sequence: TGCGCCAGCAGCCACGGGGTAGCTCCTGTTATGGATGAGCAGTTCTTC.

V gene TRBV30 combines with J gene TRBJ2-2; TRBD2 matches 7 bases. V was clipped by 4 bases and J by 8 bases; unmatched bases: 16. Looked up from germline, CDR1 is GTSNPN and CDR2 is SVGIG (reference sequence). This CDR3 has 16 residues. CDR3 DNA sequence: TGTGCCTGGACGGACCAGGGACTACCCGCCGCGGGGGAGCTGTTTTTT. Encoded protein: CAWTDQGLPAAGELFF. The full variable domain, rest sourced from reference TRBV30 and TRBJ2-2, is SQTIHQWPATLVQPVGSPLSLECTVEGTSNPNLYWYRQAAGRGLQLLFYSVGIGQISSEVPQNLSASRPQDRQFILSSKKLLLSDSGFYLCAWTDQGLPAAGELFFGEGSRLTVL.

The V call is TRBV9, the J call TRBJ2-7; D possibly corresponds to TRBD1 (6 bases). This CDR3 is built from 15 residues. Trimming pared 4 bases from V and 3 bases from J, leaving 17 bases between. Per germline, CDR1 SGDLS and CDR2 YYNGEE. The CDR3 region has the DNA TGTGCCAGCAGCCGGGCGGCAGGGGAGTTCTACGAGCAGTACTTC. Amino acids: CASSRAAGEFYEQYF.

The V call is TRBV19, the J call TRBJ2-1; 7 positions match TRBD2. The J segment lost 9 bases and the V segment lost 5 bases, leaving 4 bases of the junction unmatched. Germline V lookup: CDR1 LNHDA, CDR2 SQIVND (reference sequence). The CDR3 length is 12 residues. CDR3 nucleotides: TGTGCCAGTAGTTGGAGCGGGATTGAGCAGTTCTTC. Protein sequence: CASSWSGIEQFF. The full variable domain, completed using reference TRBV19 and TRBJ2-1, is DGGITQSPKYLFRKEGQNVTLSCEQNLNHDAMYWYRQDPGQGLRLIYYSQIVNDFQKGDIAEGYSVSREKKESFPLTVTSAQKNPTAFYLCASSWSGIEQFFGPGTRLTVL.

The chain carries TRBV2 and TRBJ2-1; TRBD2 aligns across 12 bases. The CDR3 runs 16 residues. The germline V gene has CDR1 SNHLY and CDR2 FYNNEI. Trimming cost V 4 bases and J 4 bases; bases outside gene matches: 5. The DNA of the CDR3 is TGTGCCAGCAGTGGCCCCGGACTAGCGGGATACAATGAGCAGTTCTTC. Its translation: CASSGPGLAGYNEQFF.

The chain carries TRBV15 and TRBJ1-5, with 7 nucleotides matching TRBD1. The CDR3 contains 13 residues. Germline CDR1 LNHNV, CDR2 YYDKDF (reference sequence). V was clipped by 4 bases and J by 7 bases; unmatched bases: 4. DNA of the CDR3: TGTGCCACCAGCACACAGGGGCGGCAGCCCCAGCATTTT. It codes for CATSTQGRQPQHF.

This rearrangement joins TRBV25-1 to TRBJ1-1; D is uncertain. Germline loops: CDR1 MGHDK, CDR2 SYGVNS. V was pared by 4 bases and J by 0 bases, with 9 bases between. CDR3 length: 14 residues. Here the CDR3 DNA reads TGTGCCAGCAGTGTTGACGGGATGAACACTGAAGCTTTCTTT. Translated, it gives CASSVDGMNTEAFF.

This rearrangement joins TRBV28 to TRBJ1-1, with D perhaps TRBD1 (6 bases). Germline assignment: CDR1 MDHEN and CDR2 SYDVKM. The CDR3 has 14 residues. Trimming took off 3 bases at V and 4 bases at J, with 12 bases between the two ends. The CDR3 spells CASSLQGIITEAFF. CDR3 nucleotide sequence: TGTGCCAGCAGTTTGCAGGGGATTATCACTGAAGCTTTCTTT.

J is TRBJ2-7 and V is TRBV19; D not resolved. The CDR3 runs to 15 residues. Trimming took off 3 bases at V and 3 bases at J, with 15 bases between the two ends. The germline V gene has CDR1 LNHDA and CDR2 SQIVND (reference sequence). CDR3 sequence (DNA): TGTGCCAGTAGTATCGGTACCGGCGGCGTCTACGAGCAGTACTTC. Its protein product is CASSIGTGGVYEQYF.

This clone was counted once. The chain uses TRBV2 and TRBJ2-2; D is possibly TRBD1 (6 bases). The germline V and J ends were trimmed by 5 bases and 6 bases, with 10 bases remaining between them. The CDR3 has 13 residues. Germline V gene data show CDR1 as SNHLY and CDR2 as FYNNEI. The CDR3 loop reads CASSFRGAGELFF. DNA for the CDR3: TGTGCCAGCAGTTTCAGGGGCGCCGGGGAGCTGTTTTTT.

The chain employs TRBV7-6 and TRBJ2-1, with TRBD2 matching 7 bases. The V gene's germline CDR1 is SGHVS and CDR2 FNYEAQ. Trimming removed 0 bases from V and 7 bases from J; junction bases left unmatched: 6. The CDR3 consists of 15 residues. DNA for the CDR3: TGTGCCAGCAGCTTAGCGGGAGGGCCGGCTAATGAGCAGTTCTTC. Protein product: CASSLAGGPANEQFF.

DNA for the CDR3: TGTGCCAGCAGTGAATCCCCTAGAGCGGGAGGGCCTTACGAGCAGTACTTC. Its protein is CASSESPRAGGPYEQYF. This chain joins TRBV6-1 and TRBJ2-7, with 10 bases identical to TRBD2. Trimming cost V 2 bases and J 4 bases; bases outside gene matches: 11. The CDR3 runs 17 residues. Germline V gives CDR1 MNHNS, CDR2 SASEGT.

The CDR3 DNA is TGTGCCAGCGGCTTGGGGCTTCAGGTCAGTGGCTACACCTTC. Its protein product is CASGLGLQVSGYTF. V and J are TRBV27 and TRBJ1-2; a weak D match, TRBD1 (5 bases). This CDR3 is built from 14 residues. Germline-derived CDR1 and CDR2 are MNHEY and SMNVEV (reference sequence). Trimming took off 8 bases at V and 7 bases at J, with 20 bases between the two ends.

The chain couples TRBV10-3 to TRBJ1-2, with a tentative D call TRBD1 (5 bases). Trimming left V 3 bases short and J 1 base short, with 15 bases between. Per the germline V gene, CDR1 is ENHRY and CDR2 is SYGVKD. The CDR3 is 16 amino acids. CDR3 amino acids: CAISETPTAINYGYTF. DNA for the CDR3: TGTGCCATCAGTGAAACACCGACAGCGATTAACTATGGCTACACCTTC.

The chain joins TRBV30 to TRBJ1-5; D unresolved. V shed 0 bases and J shed 4 bases, with 7 bases lying between them. The CDR3 covers 13 residues. The germline gives CDR1 GTSNPN, CDR2 SVGIG (reference sequence). The CDR3 coding sequence is TGTGCCTGGAGTGTATCGGTTAATCAGCCCCAGCATTTT. Its translation: CAWSVSVNQPQHF.